What follows are 2 T cell receptor beta chains derived from one specimen sequenced in a study of blood T cell repertoires in COVID-19. TCRdb keeps only in-frame clones here, not all; method: immunoSEQ multiplex PCR. The repertoire holds about 74,000 clones, approximately 80% seen once, with around 13% in the top ten. Sequenced sample: peripheral blood. Source of these receptors: a human donor in a cohort sampled during active COVID-19.

J is TRBJ2-2 and V is TRBV11-2; a possible D gene is TRBD1 (6 bases). V was shortened by 6 bases and J by 7 bases, with 21 bases between the two germline ends. The CDR3 has 16 residues. Germline-derived CDR1 and CDR2 are SGHAT and FQNNGV. In DNA, the CDR3 is TGTGCCAGCAGTTCGACTCGACAGGTTCTAATCGGGGAGCTGTTTTTT. Translated: CASSSTRQVLIGELFF.

This clone was observed a single time. This sequence joins TRBV7-2 and TRBJ2-2; D uncertain. CDR1 SGHTA and CDR2 FQGNSA come from the germline V gene. Trimming took off 1 base at V and 4 bases at J, with 4 bases between the two ends. The CDR3 contains 13 residues. In DNA, the CDR3 is TGTGCCAGCAGCTTAGTCTTCACCGGGGAGCTGTTTTTT. As protein: CASSLVFTGELFF.